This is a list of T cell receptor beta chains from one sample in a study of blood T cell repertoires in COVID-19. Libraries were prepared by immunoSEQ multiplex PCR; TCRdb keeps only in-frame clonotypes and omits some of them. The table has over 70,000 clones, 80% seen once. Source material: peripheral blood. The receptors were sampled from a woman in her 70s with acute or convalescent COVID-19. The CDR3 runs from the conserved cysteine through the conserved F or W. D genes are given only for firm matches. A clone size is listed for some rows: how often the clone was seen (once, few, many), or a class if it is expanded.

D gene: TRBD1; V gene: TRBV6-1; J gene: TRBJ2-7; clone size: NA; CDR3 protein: CASSGRAGQGAREQYF; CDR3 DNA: TGTGCCAGCAGTGGACGTGCCGGACAGGGGGCGCGAGAGCAGTACTTC
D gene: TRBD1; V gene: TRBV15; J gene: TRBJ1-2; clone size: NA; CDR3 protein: CATSRTGTNYGYTF; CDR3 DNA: TGTGCCACCAGCAGGACAGGGACGAACTATGGCTACACCTTC
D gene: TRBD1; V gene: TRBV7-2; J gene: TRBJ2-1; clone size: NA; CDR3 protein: CASSFFTRTGLRTHEQFF; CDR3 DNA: TGTGCCAGCAGCTTCTTCACCCGGACAGGTTTGCGCACCCATGAGCAGTTCTTC
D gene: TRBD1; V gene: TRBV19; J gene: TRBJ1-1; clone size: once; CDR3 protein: CASSVGQYEAFF; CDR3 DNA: TGTGCCAGTAGTGTGGGACAGTATGAAGCTTTCTTT
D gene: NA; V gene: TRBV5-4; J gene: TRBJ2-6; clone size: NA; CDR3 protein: CASSPRQFSGANVLTF; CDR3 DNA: TGTGCCAGCAGCCCCAGACAGTTCTCTGGGGCCAACGTCCTGACTTTC
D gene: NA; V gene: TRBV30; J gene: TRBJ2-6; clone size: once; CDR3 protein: CAWNPYSGANVLTF; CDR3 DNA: TGTGCCTGGAATCCCTATTCTGGGGCCAACGTCCTGACTTTC
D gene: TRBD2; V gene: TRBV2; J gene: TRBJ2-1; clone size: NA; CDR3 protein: CASSGQGPGGYYNEQFF; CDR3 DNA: TGTGCCAGCAGTGGGCAGGGCCCGGGAGGATATTACAATGAGCAGTTCTTC
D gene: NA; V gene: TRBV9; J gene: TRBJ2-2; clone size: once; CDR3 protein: CASSARGWGLTGELFF; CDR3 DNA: TGTGCCAGCAGCGCCAGAGGGTGGGGATTGACCGGGGAGCTGTTTTTT
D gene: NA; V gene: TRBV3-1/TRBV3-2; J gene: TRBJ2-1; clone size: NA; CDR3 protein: CASSPYLGEQFF; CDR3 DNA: TGTGCCAGCAGCCCCTATCTAGGTGAGCAGTTCTTC
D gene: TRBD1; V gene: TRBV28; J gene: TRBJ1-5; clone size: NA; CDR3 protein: CASSSVLGTGGFQPQHF; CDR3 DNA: TGTGCCAGCAGTTCGGTCCTCGGGACAGGGGGTTTTCAGCCCCAGCATTTT
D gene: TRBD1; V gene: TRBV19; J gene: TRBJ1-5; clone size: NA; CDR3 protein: CASSMGTGFYQPQHF; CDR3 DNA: TGTGCCAGTAGTATGGGGACAGGGTTTTATCAGCCCCAGCATTTT
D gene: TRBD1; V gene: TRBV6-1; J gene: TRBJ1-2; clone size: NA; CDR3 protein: CASSEGRQGTGYGYTF; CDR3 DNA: TGTGCCAGCAGTGAAGGACGACAGGGGACAGGCTATGGCTACACCTTC
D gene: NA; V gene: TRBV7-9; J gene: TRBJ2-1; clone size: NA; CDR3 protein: CASSPRGGTNNEQFF; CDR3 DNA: TGTGCCAGCAGCCCCCGTGGCGGTACCAACAATGAGCAGTTCTTC
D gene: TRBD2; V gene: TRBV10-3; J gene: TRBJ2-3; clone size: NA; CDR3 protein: CATRAAGVRSDTQYF; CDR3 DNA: TGTGCCACCCGGGCCGCGGGAGTTAGGTCAGATACGCAGTATTTT
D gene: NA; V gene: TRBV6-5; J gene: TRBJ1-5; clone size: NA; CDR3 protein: CASSYTQGQPQHF; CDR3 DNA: TGTGCCAGCAGTTACACCCAGGGTCAGCCCCAGCATTTT
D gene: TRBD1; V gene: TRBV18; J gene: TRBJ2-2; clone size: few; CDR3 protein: CASSPGQGAVGELFF; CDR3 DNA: TGTGCCAGCTCACCGGGACAGGGGGCCGTCGGGGAGCTGTTTTTT
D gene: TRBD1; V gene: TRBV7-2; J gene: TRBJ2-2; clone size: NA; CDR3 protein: CASSLKDRGAGELFF; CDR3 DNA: TGTGCCAGCAGCTTAAAGGACAGGGGTGCCGGGGAGCTGTTTTTT
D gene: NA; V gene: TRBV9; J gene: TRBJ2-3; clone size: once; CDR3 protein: CASSPWAGLSTDTQYF; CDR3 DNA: TGTGCCAGCAGCCCCTGGGCGGGGCTAAGCACAGATACGCAGTATTTT
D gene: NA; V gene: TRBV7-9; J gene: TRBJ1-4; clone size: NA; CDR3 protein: CASSLSPPGDEKLFF; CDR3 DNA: TGTGCCAGCAGCTTATCTCCCCCGGGGGATGAAAAACTGTTTTTT
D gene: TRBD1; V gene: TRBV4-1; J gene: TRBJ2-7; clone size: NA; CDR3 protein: CASSHDRAYEQYF; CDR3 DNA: TGCGCCAGCAGCCACGACAGGGCCTACGAGCAGTACTTC
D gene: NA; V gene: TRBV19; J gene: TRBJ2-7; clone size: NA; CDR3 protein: CASSMTVRSYEQYF; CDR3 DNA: TGTGCCAGTAGTATGACAGTTCGCTCCTACGAGCAGTACTTC
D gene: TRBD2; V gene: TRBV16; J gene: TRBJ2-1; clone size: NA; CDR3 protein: CASSRSGTNNEQFF; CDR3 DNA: TGTGCCAGCAGCCGCTCCGGGACTAACAATGAGCAGTTCTTC
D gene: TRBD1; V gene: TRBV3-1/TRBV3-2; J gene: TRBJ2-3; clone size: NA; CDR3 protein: CASSLDRGTDTQYF; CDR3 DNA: TGTGCCAGCAGCCTGGACAGGGGTACAGATACGCAGTATTTT
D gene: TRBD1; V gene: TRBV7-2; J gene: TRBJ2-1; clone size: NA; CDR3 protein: CASSVGQGVGEQFF; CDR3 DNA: TGTGCCAGCAGCGTGGGACAGGGGGTGGGTGAGCAGTTCTTC
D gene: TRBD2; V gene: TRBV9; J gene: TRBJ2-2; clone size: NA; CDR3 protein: CASSVGLAGNTGELFF; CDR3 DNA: TGTGCCAGCAGCGTAGGCCTAGCGGGAAACACCGGGGAGCTGTTTTTT
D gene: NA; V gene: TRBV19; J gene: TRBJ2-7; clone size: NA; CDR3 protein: CASSIEAGYEQYF; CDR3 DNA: TGTGCCAGTAGTATAGAGGCGGGCTACGAGCAGTACTTC
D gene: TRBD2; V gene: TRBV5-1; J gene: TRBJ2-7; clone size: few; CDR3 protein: CASSTGLAGTYEQYF; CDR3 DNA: TGCGCCAGCAGCACGGGACTAGCGGGTACCTACGAGCAGTACTTC
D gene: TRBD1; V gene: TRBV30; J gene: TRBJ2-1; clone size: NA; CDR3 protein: CAWAQLRDSNNEQFF; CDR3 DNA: TGTGCCTGGGCTCAACTCCGGGACAGCAACAATGAGCAGTTCTTC
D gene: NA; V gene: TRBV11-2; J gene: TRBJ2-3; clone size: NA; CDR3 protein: CASSLQAFSTDTQYF; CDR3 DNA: TGTGCCAGCAGCTTACAAGCTTTTAGCACAGATACGCAGTATTTT
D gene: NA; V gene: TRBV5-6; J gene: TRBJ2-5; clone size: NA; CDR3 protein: CASSLRGPTQETQYF; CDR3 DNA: TGTGCCAGCAGCCTCAGGGGCCCCACCCAAGAGACCCAGTACTTC
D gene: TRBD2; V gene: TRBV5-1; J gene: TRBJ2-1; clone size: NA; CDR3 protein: CASSLAVSGRRDEQFF; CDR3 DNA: TGCGCCAGCAGCTTGGCCGTCAGCGGGAGGAGGGACGAGCAGTTCTTC
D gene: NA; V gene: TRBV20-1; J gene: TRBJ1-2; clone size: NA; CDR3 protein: CSASLTAAHYGYTF; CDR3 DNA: TGCAGTGCTAGTTTAACAGCAGCCCACTATGGCTACACCTTC
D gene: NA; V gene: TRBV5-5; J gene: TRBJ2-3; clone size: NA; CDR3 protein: CASSLLAVGTDTQYF; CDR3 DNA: TGTGCCAGCAGCCTCCTCGCGGTGGGCACAGATACGCAGTATTTT
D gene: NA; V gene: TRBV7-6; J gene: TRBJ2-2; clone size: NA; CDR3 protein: CASSLMTSVMNTGELFF; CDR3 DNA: TGTGCCAGCAGCTTAATGACTAGTGTTATGAACACCGGGGAGCTGTTTTTT
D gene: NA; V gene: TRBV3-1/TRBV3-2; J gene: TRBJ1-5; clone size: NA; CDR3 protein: CASSPPGWVQPQHF; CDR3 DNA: TGTGCCAGCAGCCCCCCGGGATGGGTCCAGCCCCAGCATTTT
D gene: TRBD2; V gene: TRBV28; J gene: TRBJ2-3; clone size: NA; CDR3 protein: CASSTPTSGTDTQYF; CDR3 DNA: TGTGCCAGCAGTACTCCCACTAGCGGGACAGATACGCAGTATTTT